These 4 T cell receptor beta chains originate from one sample sequenced in a study of identical twins. TCRdb analysed the 5' RACE reads with MiXCR anew, one entry per CDR3 protein. The top ten hold about 1.6% of the sample, which has just under 650,000 distinct CDR3 sequences, just over 7% seen once. The same specimen was also included in a second study, on yellow fever vaccine responses in identical twins.

Sample: PBMCs. The source of these receptors is a woman aged 18-35 years in good health.

The sample holds many counts of this clonotype. The V call is TRBV7-2, the J call TRBJ1-3; D unclear. Germline assignment: CDR1 SGHTA and CDR2 FQGNSA. CDR3 size: 14 residues. The ends were cut back, 3 bases at V and 4 bases at J, with 10 bases in the middle. CDR3 sequence reads: CASSLRRRGNTIYF. CDR3 DNA sequence: TGTGCCAGCAGCTTGCGCCGGCGGGGAAACACCATATATTTT.

The chain couples TRBV5-1 to TRBJ2-3; no clear D. CDR3 length: 15 residues. Per the germline V gene, CDR1 is SGHRS and CDR2 is YFSETQ. V lost 0 bases to trimming and J lost 4 bases, with 12 bases between them. DNA for the CDR3: TGCGCCAGCAGCTTGGGAGGTGCGGACCCAGATACGCAGTATTTT. It codes for CASSLGGADPDTQYF. Supplemented by reference TRBV5-1 and TRBJ2-3, the full variable domain reads KAGVTQTPRYLIKTRGQQVTLSCSPISGHRSVSWYQQTPGQGLQFLFEYFSETQRNKGNFPGRFSGRQFSNSRSEMNVSTLELGDSALYLCASSLGGADPDTQYFGPGTRLTVL.

The chain joins TRBV14 to TRBJ2-1; D is unresolved. The CDR3 has 15 amino acids. Looked up from germline, CDR1 is SGHDN and CDR2 is FVKESK. V gave up 2 bases and J gave up 4 bases, with 12 bases separating them. CDR3: CASSQRRAQYNEQFF. The CDR3 DNA is TGTGCCAGCAGCCAACGAAGGGCACAGTACAATGAGCAGTTCTTC.

This clonotype showed up just a few times. The V gene is TRBV29-1, the J gene TRBJ1-3; TRBD1 aligns across 9 bases. The CDR3 spans 15 residues. With 4 bases clipped from V and 2 bases from J, the junction kept 6 bases outside the gene matches. Germline assignment: CDR1 SQVTM and CDR2 ANQGSEA. The CDR3 region has the DNA TGCAGCGTTGTTAGGACAGGGGAACCTGGAAACACCATATATTTT. This gives the protein CSVVRTGEPGNTIYF. Based on the CDR3 plus reference TRBV29-1 and TRBJ1-3, the full variable domain is SAVISQKPSRDICQRGTSLTIQCQVDSQVTMMFWYRQQPGQSLTLIATANQGSEATYESGFVIDKFPISRPNLTFSTLTVSNMSPEDSSIYLCSVVRTGEPGNTIYFGEGSWLTVV.